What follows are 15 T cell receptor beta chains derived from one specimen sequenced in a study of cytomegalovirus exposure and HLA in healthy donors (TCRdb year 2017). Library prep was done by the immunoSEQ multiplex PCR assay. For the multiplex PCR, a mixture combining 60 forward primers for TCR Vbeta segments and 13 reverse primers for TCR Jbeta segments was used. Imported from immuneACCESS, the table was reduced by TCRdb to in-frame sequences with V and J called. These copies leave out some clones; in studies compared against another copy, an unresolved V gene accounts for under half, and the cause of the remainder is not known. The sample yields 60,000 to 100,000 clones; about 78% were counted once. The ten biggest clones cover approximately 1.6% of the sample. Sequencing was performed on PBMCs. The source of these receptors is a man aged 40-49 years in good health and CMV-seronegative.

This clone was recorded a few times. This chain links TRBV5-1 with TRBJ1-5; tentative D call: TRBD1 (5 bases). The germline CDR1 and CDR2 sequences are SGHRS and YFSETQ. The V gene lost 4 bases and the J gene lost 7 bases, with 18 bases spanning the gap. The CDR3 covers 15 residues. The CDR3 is CASSANAGIGQPQHF. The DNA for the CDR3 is TGCGCCAGCAGCGCCAATGCAGGGATAGGGCAGCCCCAGCATTTT.

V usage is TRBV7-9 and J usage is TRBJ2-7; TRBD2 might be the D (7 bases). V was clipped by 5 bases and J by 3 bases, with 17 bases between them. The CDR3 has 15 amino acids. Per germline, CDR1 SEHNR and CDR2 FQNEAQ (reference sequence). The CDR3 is CASSPTGRGLYEQYF. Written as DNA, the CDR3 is TGTGCCAGCAGCCCCACAGGGAGGGGACTCTACGAGCAGTACTTC. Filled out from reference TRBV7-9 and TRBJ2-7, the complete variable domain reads DTGVSQNPRHKITKRGQNVTFRCDPISEHNRLYWYRQTLGQGPEFLTYFQNEAQLEKSRLLSDRFSAERPKGSFSTLEIQRTEQGDSAMYLCASSPTGRGLYEQYFGPGTRLTVT.

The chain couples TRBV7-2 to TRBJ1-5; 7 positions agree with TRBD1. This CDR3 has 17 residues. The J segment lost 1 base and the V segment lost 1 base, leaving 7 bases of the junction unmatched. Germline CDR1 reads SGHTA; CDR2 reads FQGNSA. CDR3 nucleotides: TGTGCCAGCAGCTTAGTTAGTGGGGGACAGAGCAATCAGCCCCAGCATTTT. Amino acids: CASSLVSGGQSNQPQHF. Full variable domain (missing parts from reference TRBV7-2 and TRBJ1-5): GAGVSQSPSNKVTEKGKDVELRCDPISGHTALYWYRQSLGQGLEFLIYFQGNSAPDKSGLPSDRFSAERTGGSVSTLTIQRTQQEDSAVYLCASSLVSGGQSNQPQHFGDGTRLSIL.

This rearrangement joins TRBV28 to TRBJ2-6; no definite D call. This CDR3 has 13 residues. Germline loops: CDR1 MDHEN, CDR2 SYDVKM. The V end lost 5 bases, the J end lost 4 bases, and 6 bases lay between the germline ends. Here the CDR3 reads CASSRFGANVLTF. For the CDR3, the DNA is TGTGCCAGCAGTCGTTTCGGGGCCAACGTCCTGACTTTC. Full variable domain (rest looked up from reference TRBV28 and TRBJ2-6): DVKVTQSSRYLVKRTGEKVFLECVQDMDHENMFWYRQDPGLGLRLIYFSYDVKMKEKGDIPEGYSVSREKKERFSLILESASTNQTSMYLCASSRFGANVLTFGAGSRLTVL.

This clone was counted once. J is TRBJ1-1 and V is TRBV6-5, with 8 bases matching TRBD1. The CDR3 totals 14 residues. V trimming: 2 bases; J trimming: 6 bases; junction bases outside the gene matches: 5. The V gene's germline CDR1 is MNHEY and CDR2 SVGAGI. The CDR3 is CASSYRGQGPEAFF. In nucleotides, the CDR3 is TGTGCCAGCAGTTACCGAGGACAGGGCCCTGAAGCTTTCTTT.

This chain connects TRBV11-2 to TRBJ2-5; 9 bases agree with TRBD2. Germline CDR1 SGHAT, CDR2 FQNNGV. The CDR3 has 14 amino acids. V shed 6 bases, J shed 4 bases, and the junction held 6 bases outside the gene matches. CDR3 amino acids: CASRAGGAGETQYF. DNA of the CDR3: TGTGCCAGCAGGGCGGGAGGGGCGGGAGAGACCCAGTACTTC.

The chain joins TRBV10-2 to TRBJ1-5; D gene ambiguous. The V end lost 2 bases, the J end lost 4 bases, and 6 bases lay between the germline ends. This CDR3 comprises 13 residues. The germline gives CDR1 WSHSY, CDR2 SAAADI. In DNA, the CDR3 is TGCGCCAGCAGTGAGACGGGGAATCAGCCCCAGCATTTT. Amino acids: CASSETGNQPQHF.

The CDR3 nucleotides read TGTGCCAGCAGCAAAGGTGGGAGGGCCAACAATGAGCAGTTCTTC. Encoded protein: CASSKGGRANNEQFF. The V gene is TRBV21-1, the J gene TRBJ2-1; the D call of TRBD2 is as the table states it, not checked on the DNA. TRBV21-1 is listed as a pseudogene. This CDR3 spans 15 amino acids.

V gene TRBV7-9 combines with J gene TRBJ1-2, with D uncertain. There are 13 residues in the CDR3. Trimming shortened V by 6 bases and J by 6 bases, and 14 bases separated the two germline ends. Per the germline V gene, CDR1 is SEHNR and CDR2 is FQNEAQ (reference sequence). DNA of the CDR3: TGTGCCAGCAGTCTGGCGGGTGGCCATGGCTACACCTTC. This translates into CASSLAGGHGYTF.

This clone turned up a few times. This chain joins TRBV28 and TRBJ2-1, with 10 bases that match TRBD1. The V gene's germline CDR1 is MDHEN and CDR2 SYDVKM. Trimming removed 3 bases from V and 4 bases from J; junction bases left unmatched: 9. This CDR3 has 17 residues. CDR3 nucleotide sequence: TGTGCCAGCAGTTTGTTCCGACAGGGGGCGTCGTACAATGAGCAGTTCTTC. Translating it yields CASSLFRQGASYNEQFF.

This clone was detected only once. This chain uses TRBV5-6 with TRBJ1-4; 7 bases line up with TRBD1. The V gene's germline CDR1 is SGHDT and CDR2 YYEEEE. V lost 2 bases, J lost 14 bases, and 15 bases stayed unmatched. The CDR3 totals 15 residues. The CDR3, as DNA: TGTGCCAGCAGCTTTCGGACAGGCCAAGCGGGGGGGCTGTTTTTT. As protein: CASSFRTGQAGGLFF.

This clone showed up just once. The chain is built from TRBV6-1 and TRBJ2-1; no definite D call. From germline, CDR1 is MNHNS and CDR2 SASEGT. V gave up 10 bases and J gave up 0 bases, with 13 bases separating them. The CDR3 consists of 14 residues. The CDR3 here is CATLGPSSYNEQFF. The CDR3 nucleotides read TGTGCCACCCTTGGGCCGAGCTCCTACAATGAGCAGTTCTTC.

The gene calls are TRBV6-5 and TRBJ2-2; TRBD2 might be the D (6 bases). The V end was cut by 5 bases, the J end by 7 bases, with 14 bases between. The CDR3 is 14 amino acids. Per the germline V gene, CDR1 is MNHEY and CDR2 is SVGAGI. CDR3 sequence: CASSDGGTGGELFF. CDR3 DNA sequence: TGTGCCAGCAGTGACGGGGGTACCGGCGGGGAGCTGTTTTTT.

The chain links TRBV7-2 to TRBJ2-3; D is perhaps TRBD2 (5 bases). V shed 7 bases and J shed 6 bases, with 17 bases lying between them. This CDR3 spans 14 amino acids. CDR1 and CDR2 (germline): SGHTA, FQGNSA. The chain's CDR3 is CASTQGGSQDTQYF. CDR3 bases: TGTGCCAGCACCCAAGGCGGGTCCCAGGATACGCAGTATTTT.

CDR3 sequence: CASSLIQDTDTQYF. CDR3 coding DNA: TGTGCCAGCAGCTTAATACAGGACACAGATACGCAGTATTTT. The V gene is TRBV7-9, the J gene TRBJ2-3; D possibly corresponds to TRBD1 (5 bases). The length of the CDR3 is 14 residues. Germline V lookup: CDR1 SEHNR, CDR2 FQNEAQ (reference sequence). V dropped 2 bases and J dropped 2 bases, with 8 bases sitting between them.